This T cell receptor (beta chain) comes out of a study of shared clonotypes between healthy human individuals. This table comes from immunoSEQ multiplex PCR, and its TCRdb copy is limited to in-frame clones, with some not included. Of about 2.3 million clones listed, just over 90% were seen once; the top ten hold about 0.39%. The CDR3 contains 19 residues. Germline V gene sequence: CDR1 SGHNT, CDR2 YENEEA. Trimming took 1 base from V and 0 from J, leaving 19 bases between them. Study-level findings and limits: Investigators expected sequencing depth to affect clonotype sharing among donors. What naive subsets generally showed was a larger estimated richness than memory subsets showed.

Turning to this clone: The antigen remains undetermined.

The receptor's source is a man younger than 35 in good health. Some clones in this sample may be carry-over from other donors' samples. The specimen was naive CD4+ T cells from PBMCs. The subset denotes: CD45RA+ positively selected. The V gene is TRBV11-3, the J gene TRBJ2-1; the D gene could be TRBD1 or TRBD2 (5 bases each). CDR3 sequence: CASSLAGQSGGGSYNEQFF. The CDR3 DNA follows: TGTGCCAGCAGCTTAGCCGGACAATCCGGAGGAGGCTCCTACAATGAGCAGTTCTTC.